This note documents a single T cell receptor beta chain sequence. Authors' methods: Reference gene primer amplification yielded estimated nucleated cell counts. TCRdb keeps only in-frame clones here, not all; method: immunoSEQ multiplex PCR. That table supplies the V and J calls and clone size; D and trimming were determined from the DNA. Altogether tens of thousands of clones are present, roughly four fifths being singletons, with the ten largest covering around 2.5%. This sample is drawn from a study of blood T cell repertoires in COVID-19. On the study more broadly: There were acute and convalescent COVID-19 samples, and they came from the United States, Italy and Spain. Sample material is recorded as cDNA or gDNA derived from T cells, B-cell-depleted T cells, or PBMCs.

CDR1 SGHRS and CDR2 YFSETQ come from the germline V gene. The CDR3 runs 13 residues. Trimming cost V 3 bases and J 2 bases, with 8 bases left between them. The receptor's source is a woman aged 55-70 years with acute or convalescent COVID-19. Sequencing input: peripheral blood. The chain is built from TRBV5-1 and TRBJ1-2; a weak D match, TRBD1 (6 bases). The CDR3 sequence: CASSSGENYGYTF. The CDR3 DNA is TGCGCCAGCAGCTCAGGGGAGAACTATGGCTACACCTTC.